Below, 6 T cell receptor beta chains from the same sample are listed, as sequenced in a study of OX40 agonist ivuxolimab in advanced cancers. Using immunoSEQ multiplex PCR, the repertoire was profiled, and TCRdb retains in-frame clones only, with some absent. The sample comprises 80,000 to 95,000 clones, approximately 91% of which are singletons, and 0.7% to 0.9% rests with the top ten. Sample: CD4+ or CD8+ T cells sorted from blood, taken in a trial of the OX40 agonist ivuxolimab. The receptors were sampled from an adult with an advanced solid tumor such as melanoma, head and neck, liver or kidney cancer.

The rearrangement links TRBV7-9 to TRBJ1-5, with a possible D match to TRBD1 (5 bases). Deletions cut 1 base from V and 9 bases from J, with 13 bases between. Germline CDR1 and CDR2: SEHNR and FQNEAQ (reference sequence). The CDR3 totals 14 residues. Here the CDR3 reads CASSLGQGGAPQHF. CDR3 nucleotides: TGTGCCAGCAGCTTAGGGCAGGGAGGAGCGCCCCAGCATTTT.

This chain links TRBV23-1 with TRBJ1-2; D is possibly TRBD1 (5 bases). TRBV23-1 is an ORF, and what it does is uncertain. Trimming took off 1 base at V and 0 bases at J, with 33 bases between the two ends. The CDR3 is made up of 23 amino acids. CDR3 sequence: CASSQWGETSTKNSLLANYGYTF. The CDR3 bases are TGCGCCAGCAGTCAATGGGGCGAAACATCCACTAAAAATTCTTTATTAGCTAACTATGGCTACACCTTC.

The V call is TRBV5-1, the J call TRBJ2-3, with 9 bases lining up with TRBD1. Trimming cost V 3 bases and J 4 bases; bases outside gene matches: 9. CDR3 length: 16 amino acids. The V gene's germline CDR1 is SGHRS and CDR2 YFSETQ. CDR3 nucleotide sequence: TGCGCCAGCAGCTCCGGGACAGGGAATTTGGCAGATACGCAGTATTTT. Translation: CASSSGTGNLADTQYF.

The gene calls are TRBV4-3 and TRBJ2-3; the D gene is possibly TRBD2 (5 bases). V was cut by 1 base and J by 4 bases, with 12 bases left in between. CDR1 is LGHNA, CDR2 YSLEER, per germline. The CDR3 extends over 15 amino acids. DNA of the CDR3: TGCGCCAGCAGCCAAGGTAGTTCCGGGGCAGATACGCAGTATTTT. It codes for CASSQGSSGADTQYF.

The chain links TRBV19 to TRBJ1-2; D might be TRBD1 (5 bases). This CDR3 comprises 14 residues. Trimming took 6 bases from V and 4 from J, leaving 15 bases between them. Per the germline V gene, CDR1 is LNHDA and CDR2 is SQIVND (reference sequence). The CDR3 spells CASSRTQGGYGYTF. The CDR3 DNA sequence: TGTGCCAGTAGCCGGACGCAGGGCGGCTATGGCTACACCTTC.

V and J are TRBV7-2 and TRBJ1-6, with D possibly matching TRBD1 (6 bases). V was clipped by 1 base and J by 8 bases, with 18 bases between them. This CDR3 region has 17 residues. CDR1 is SGHTA, CDR2 FQGNSA, per germline. The CDR3 loop is CASSLGPYREGDSPLHF. CDR3 in DNA: TGTGCCAGCAGCTTAGGACCTTACAGGGAAGGGGATTCACCCCTCCACTTT.